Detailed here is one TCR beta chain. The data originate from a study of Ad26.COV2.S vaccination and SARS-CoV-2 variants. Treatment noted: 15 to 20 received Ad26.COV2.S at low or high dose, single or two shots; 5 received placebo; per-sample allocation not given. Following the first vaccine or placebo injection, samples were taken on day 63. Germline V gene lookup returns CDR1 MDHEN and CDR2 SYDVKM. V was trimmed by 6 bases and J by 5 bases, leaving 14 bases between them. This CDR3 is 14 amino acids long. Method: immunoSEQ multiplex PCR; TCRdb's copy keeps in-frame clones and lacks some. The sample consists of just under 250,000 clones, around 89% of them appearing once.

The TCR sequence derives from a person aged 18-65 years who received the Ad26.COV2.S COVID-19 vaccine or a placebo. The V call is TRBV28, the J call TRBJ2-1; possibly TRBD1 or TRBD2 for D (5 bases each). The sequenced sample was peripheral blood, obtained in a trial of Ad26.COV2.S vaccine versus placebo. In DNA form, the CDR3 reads TGTGCCAGCAGGTTACAGGACTGGCACAATGAGCAGTTCTTC. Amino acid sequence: CASRLQDWHNEQFF. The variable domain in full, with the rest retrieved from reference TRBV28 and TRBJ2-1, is DVKVTQSSRYLVKRTGEKVFLECVQDMDHENMFWYRQDPGLGLRLIYFSYDVKMKEKGDIPEGYSVSREKKERFSLILESASTNQTSMYLCASRLQDWHNEQFFGPGTRLTVL.